Presented here are 25 T cell receptor beta chains from one specimen sequenced in a study of early T cells in non-severe SARS-CoV-2 infection. Each CDR3 protein is one row after TCRdb ran MiXCR on the 5' RACE reads. Of under 70,000 distinct CDR3 sequences listed, about 16% are singletons. The sample here was whole blood, taken at baseline. These receptors all stem from an adult who was a healthcare worker with PCR-confirmed SARS-CoV-2 infection or an uninfected control (not recorded which).

The chain recombines TRBV20-1 with TRBJ1-1; no firm D call. Trimming removed 1 base from V and 2 bases from J, with 2 bases in between. Germline CDR1 DFQATT, CDR2 SNEGSKA (reference sequence). The CDR3 runs 11 residues. CDR3 nucleotide sequence: TGCAGTGCTAGAGCAAACACTGAAGCTTTCTTT. It translates to CSARANTEAFF.

In this sample, this clonotype turned up many times. The rearrangement joins TRBV5-1 to TRBJ1-3; D may be TRBD1 (5 bases). The germline gives CDR1 SGHRS, CDR2 YFSETQ. The CDR3 spans 15 residues. With 4 bases removed from V and 0 bases from J, the gap between germline ends came to 11 bases. The CDR3 spells CASSLDRSSGNTIYF. As DNA, the CDR3 is TGCGCCAGCAGCCTCGACAGATCCTCTGGAAACACCATATATTTT.

The chain uses TRBV5-4 and TRBJ2-3, with D possibly TRBD1 on 6 matching bases. V lost 2 bases to trimming and J lost 4 bases, with 11 bases between them. Germline CDR1 reads SGHNT; CDR2 reads YYREEE (reference sequence). This CDR3 has 14 residues. The CDR3 region has the DNA TGTGCCAGCAGCTTTCCAGGGGCCGCAGATACGCAGTATTTT. The encoded protein is CASSFPGAADTQYF.

This clonotype was picked up a small number of times. V is TRBV28 and J is TRBJ2-7; a possible D gene is TRBD2 (5 bases). The CDR3 extends over 13 amino acids. Germline V gene sequence: CDR1 MDHEN, CDR2 SYDVKM. Trimming pared 6 bases from V and 7 bases from J, leaving 16 bases between. CDR3 loop: CASSPDPTGEQYF. For the CDR3, the DNA is TGTGCCAGCAGCCCCGACCCAACGGGGGAGCAGTACTTC.

The genes are TRBV9 and TRBJ2-2, with 8 positions matching TRBD1. This CDR3 is 16 amino acids long. From germline, CDR1 is SGDLS and CDR2 YYNGEE. V was clipped by 0 bases and J by 5 bases; unmatched bases: 6. The CDR3 DNA reads as TGTGCCAGCAGCGTAGATGGACAGGGCTGGACCGGGGAGCTGTTTTTT. This translates into CASSVDGQGWTGELFF.

Many counts were recorded for this clonotype. The V call is TRBV7-9, the J call TRBJ1-1; D not resolved. Trimming took off 7 bases at V and 4 bases at J, with 16 bases between the two ends. The CDR3 runs 14 residues. CDR1 SEHNR and CDR2 FQNEAQ come from the germline V gene (reference sequence). Here the CDR3 DNA reads TGTGCCAGCACCCCCGGTAGTCGAAGCACTGAAGCTTTCTTT. This gives the protein CASTPGSRSTEAFF.

This clonotype has only a few counts. The genes are TRBV2 and TRBJ1-6, with a possible D match to TRBD1 (5 bases). CDR1 is SNHLY and CDR2 is FYNNEI in the germline V gene. V was cut by 5 bases and J by 11 bases, with 10 bases left in between. CDR3 size: 12 residues. The CDR3 sequence is CASSSTGTPLHF. DNA for the CDR3: TGTGCCAGCAGTAGCACAGGAACACCCCTCCACTTT.

The chain couples TRBV11-2 to TRBJ1-5; 10 nucleotides align to TRBD1. Germline V gene lookup returns CDR1 SGHAT and CDR2 FQNNGV. This CDR3 comprises 15 residues. J was trimmed by 7 bases and V by 0 bases; bases with no gene match: 3. CDR3 sequence reads: CASSLDSDRGQPQHF. Here the CDR3 DNA reads TGTGCCAGCAGCTTAGATTCGGACAGGGGGCAGCCCCAGCATTTT.

V is TRBV10-3 and J is TRBJ2-3; D might be TRBD2 (5 bases). Per the germline V gene, CDR1 is ENHRY and CDR2 is SYGVKD. The CDR3 extends over 14 amino acids. The V end lost 4 bases, the J end lost 4 bases, and 12 bases lay between the germline ends. CDR3 protein: CAISVGERSDTQYF. The CDR3, as DNA: TGTGCCATCAGTGTTGGCGAGCGGTCAGATACGCAGTATTTT.

This rearrangement joins TRBV10-3 to TRBJ1-4; maybe TRBD1 (5 bases). The germline CDR1 and CDR2 sequences are ENHRY and SYGVKD. V lost 0 bases to trimming and J lost 2 bases, with 7 bases between them. The CDR3 length is 15 residues. The CDR3 reads CAISESAGTNEKLFF. CDR3 bases: TGTGCCATCAGTGAGTCGGCAGGGACTAATGAAAAACTGTTTTTT.

This clonotype was seen ten or more times. The J gene is TRBJ1-1, the V gene TRBV5-1; possibly TRBD1 for D (5 bases). Germline-derived CDR1 and CDR2 are SGHRS and YFSETQ. V was cut by 4 bases and J by 3 bases, with 19 bases left in between. The CDR3 covers 16 residues. The CDR3, as DNA: TGCGCCAGCAGCGGCCGGGATCTGGGGGTGCACACTGAAGCTTTCTTT. Its translation is CASSGRDLGVHTEAFF. Full variable domain (missing parts from reference TRBV5-1 and TRBJ1-1): KAGVTQTPRYLIKTRGQQVTLSCSPISGHRSVSWYQQTPGQGLQFLFEYFSETQRNKGNFPGRFSGRQFSNSRSEMNVSTLELGDSALYLCASSGRDLGVHTEAFFGQGTRLTVV.

Only a few counts were recorded for this clonotype. The chain joins TRBV3-1 to TRBJ2-7; the match to TRBD1 covers 8 bases. The germline V gene encodes CDR1 LGHDT and CDR2 YNNKEL (reference sequence). V was pared by 4 bases and J by 6 bases, with 5 bases of the junction left unmatched. This CDR3 contains 13 residues. The CDR3 DNA is TGTGCCAGCAGCCCCGGACAGGGTGGCGAGCAGTACTTC. Its translation is CASSPGQGGEQYF.

This clonotype was detected only a few times. V usage is TRBV7-9 and J usage is TRBJ1-1, with TRBD1 as a possible D gene (5 bases). The CDR3 sequence is 13 residues long. The germline V and J ends were trimmed by 1 base and 7 bases, with 10 bases remaining between them. CDR1 is SEHNR and CDR2 is FQNEAQ in the germline V gene (reference sequence). The CDR3 DNA follows: TGTGCCAGCAGCTTAGTGACAGCCCTTGAAGCTTTCTTT. Translated: CASSLVTALEAFF.

This clonotype was seen ten or more times. CDR3 DNA sequence: TGTGCCAGCAGCTCTGGGGGTCCGACTCAACGCGGGGAGCTGTTTTTT. This codes for CASSSGGPTQRGELFF. This rearrangement joins TRBV7-3 to TRBJ2-2, with D possibly being TRBD1 or TRBD2 (5 bases each). This CDR3 is built from 16 residues. V shed 4 bases and J shed 7 bases, with 19 bases lying between them. The germline V gene encodes CDR1 SGHTA and CDR2 FQGTGA. Full variable domain (remainder filled in from reference TRBV7-3 and TRBJ2-2): GAGVSQTPSNKVTEKGKYVELRCDPISGHTALYWYRQSLGQGPEFLIYFQGTGAADDSGLPNDRFFAVRPEGSVSTLKIQRTERGDSAVYLCASSSGGPTQRGELFFGEGSRLTVL.

In DNA, the CDR3 is TGCGCCAGCACAAAGGACTCGGCGAGCGAGCAGTACTTC. As protein: CASTKDSASEQYF. The chain employs TRBV5-1 and TRBJ2-7; D is perhaps TRBD2 (5 bases). Germline V CDR1 and CDR2: SGHRS, YFSETQ. Trimming took off 6 bases at V and 6 bases at J, with 16 bases between the two ends. The CDR3 length is 13 residues.

This CDR3 is CASSARDYEQYF. The CDR3 DNA follows: TGTGCCAGCAGCGCTAGAGACTACGAGCAGTACTTC. The V gene is TRBV9, the J gene TRBJ2-7; D not resolved. The CDR3 sequence is 12 residues long. Germline loops: CDR1 SGDLS, CDR2 YYNGEE. Trimming removed 3 bases at V and 3 bases at J, with 7 bases between.

In its sample, this clonotype ranks as medium-sized. The chain has TRBV6-4 and TRBJ2-1; TRBD2 matches 12 bases. The V gene's germline CDR1 is MRHNA and CDR2 SNTAGT. With 4 bases clipped from V and 8 bases from J, the junction kept 6 bases outside the gene matches. This CDR3 has 15 residues. The chain's CDR3 is CASSVLAGGPDEQFF. Written as DNA, the CDR3 is TGTGCCAGCAGTGTTCTAGCGGGAGGGCCCGATGAGCAGTTCTTC.

This clonotype was observed a few times. Here the CDR3 DNA reads TGTGCCAGCAGCCAAGATCTTGGGACAGGGCACAATGAGCAGTTCTTC. Translation: CASSQDLGTGHNEQFF. The chain has TRBV3-1 and TRBJ2-1; 9 bases fit TRBD1. The germline V gene encodes CDR1 LGHDT and CDR2 YNNKEL (reference sequence). The CDR3 runs to 16 residues. V trimming: 0 bases; J trimming: 5 bases; junction bases outside the gene matches: 5.

This clonotype was detected many times. The genes are TRBV29-1 and TRBJ1-2; the D gene is possibly TRBD1 (5 bases). Trimming stripped 7 bases from V and 7 bases from J, with 13 bases between. This CDR3 region has 11 residues. Germline V lookup: CDR1 SQVTM, CDR2 ANQGSEA. CDR3 sequence reads: CSARDGSGYTF. CDR3 nucleotide sequence: TGCAGCGCCAGGGATGGTAGTGGCTACACCTTC. Full variable domain (remainder filled in from reference TRBV29-1 and TRBJ1-2): SAVISQKPSRDICQRGTSLTIQCQVDSQVTMMFWYRQQPGQSLTLIATANQGSEATYESGFVIDKFPISRPNLTFSTLTVSNMSPEDSSIYLCSARDGSGYTFGSGTRLTVV.

This chain links TRBV6-2 or TRBV6-3 with TRBJ1-2; D gene uncertain. The CDR3 totals 15 residues. V was cut by 1 base and J by 7 bases, with 16 bases left in between. The germline gives CDR1 MNHEY, CDR2 SVGEGT. CDR3 in amino acids: CASSYLIRRESGYTF. The DNA for the CDR3 is TGTGCCAGCAGTTACTTAATTCGGAGGGAAAGTGGCTACACCTTC.

The chain carries TRBV2 and TRBJ1-2; D unclear. The CDR3 sequence is 12 residues long. Germline V lookup: CDR1 SNHLY, CDR2 FYNNEI. V lost 7 bases to trimming and J lost 7 bases, with 13 bases between them. In DNA form, the CDR3 reads TGTGCCAGCAAGCCTCCGGGGAGTGGCTACACCTTC. Translating gives CASKPPGSGYTF.

The rearrangement uses TRBV28 and TRBJ2-3; tentatively, D is TRBD2 (5 bases). The ends were cut back, 7 bases at V and 1 base at J, with 12 bases in the middle. The germline V gene has CDR1 MDHEN and CDR2 SYDVKM. This CDR3 spans 14 amino acids. This CDR3 is CASTRVWGTDTQYF. In DNA form, the CDR3 reads TGTGCCAGCACGCGGGTCTGGGGCACAGATACGCAGTATTTT.

This clonotype was counted a few times. In nucleotides, the CDR3 is TGTGCCAGCAGCCCAAGACTAGCGGGAAGCGCAGATACGCAGTATTTT. It encodes CASSPRLAGSADTQYF. The chain recombines TRBV5-6 with TRBJ2-3; 11 nucleotides line up with TRBD2. V lost 4 bases and J lost 4; bases outside the gene matches: 8. This CDR3 has 16 amino acids. Germline loops: CDR1 SGHDT, CDR2 YYEEEE.

This chain joins TRBV15 and TRBJ2-7; D uncertain. Germline-derived CDR1 and CDR2 are LNHNV and YYDKDF (reference sequence). Trimming removed 0 bases from V and 1 base from J, with 19 bases in between. CDR3 length: 18 residues. The CDR3 spells CATSRELGMRTGSYEQYF. In DNA, the CDR3 is TGTGCCACCAGCAGAGAATTGGGGATGCGGACGGGTTCCTACGAGCAGTACTTC.

The chain joins TRBV28 to TRBJ2-7; D perhaps matches TRBD1 (6 bases). Germline CDR1 is MDHEN and CDR2 is SYDVKM. The CDR3 totals 14 residues. Trimming took 1 base from V and 3 from J, leaving 10 bases between them. Here the CDR3 DNA reads TGTGCCAGCAGTTTATCAGGGGATCGCTACGAGCAGTACTTC. It specifies CASSLSGDRYEQYF.